A single sample gave rise to the 15 T cell receptor beta chains below, sequenced in a study of CD8+ T cells in alopecia areata. Extracted RNA was reverse transcribed into cDNA, the sequencing template. Clones were sequenced by immunoSEQ multiplex PCR, and TCRdb holds only the in-frame ones, with some missing. The record shows some 110,000 clones for this sample, with no singletons present. The sequenced material came from lesional skin. Receptors originate from a C3H/HeJ mouse with alopecia areata. The strain is characterized by the MHC haplotype H2-k.

As regards this clone: Any gene name here is a mouse gene name. The read ends 4 residues shy of where the CDR3 ends; the end is completed using the germline J gene. This chain connects TRBV29 to TRBJ2-5, with D tentatively TRBD1 (5 bases). V was shortened by 5 bases and J by 0 bases, with 6 bases between the two germline ends. Looked up from germline, CDR1 is MSHET and CDR2 is SYDVDS. CDR3 size: 13 residues. The CDR3 bases that were read are TGTGCTAGCAGTCAGGGTAACCAAGAC. As protein: CASSQGNQD. The CDR3 in its entirety is CASSQGNQDTQYF. Drawing the rest from reference TRBV29 and TRBJ2-5, the complete variable domain is DMKVTQMPRYLIKRMGENVLLECGQDMSHETMYWYRQDPGLGLQLIYISYDVDSNSEGDIPKGYRVSRKKREHFSLILDSAKTNQTSVYFCASSQGNQDTQYFGPGTRLLVL.

There are many counts of this clone. Gene names are the mouse ones. The read terminates 4 residues ahead of where the CDR3 ends, so the germline J gene completes it. V usage is TRBV13-3 and J usage is TRBJ2-7, with D perhaps TRBD1 (6 bases). Germline V gene data show CDR1 as NNHDY and CDR2 as SYVADS. This CDR3 spans 12 amino acids. The CDR3 here is CASSGTSYEQYF. CDR3 bases read: TGTGCCAGCTCCGGGACATCTTAT.

Turning to this clone: The genes are named according to mouse. The observed sequence ends 4 residues before the CDR3 terminus, with the missing tail filled in from the germline J gene. V and J are TRBV1 and TRBJ2-4, with D perhaps TRBD2 (6 bases). Between the trimmed V and J ends, which lost 3 bases and 0 bases, there was a span of 13 bases. CDR1 NSQYPW and CDR2 LRSPGD come from the germline V gene (reference sequence). The CDR3 has 16 residues. The CDR3 reads CTCSARTETSQNTLYF. The sequenced part of the CDR3 DNA is TGCACCTGCAGTGCGAGGACTGAAACTAGTCAAAAC.

A word on this clone: Here the gene names and germline are mouse. The read is 4 residues too short to cover the CDR3 end, so that end is filled in from the germline J gene. The genes are TRBV1 and TRBJ1-4; the D is unclear. Deletions cut 0 bases from V and 4 bases from J, with 12 bases between. This CDR3 region has 16 residues. Germline lookup yields CDR1 NSQYPW and CDR2 LRSPGD (reference sequence). The DNA read from the CDR3 is TGCACCTGCAGTGCAGATCCGCAGGAGATCAACGAA. This sequence encodes CTCSADPQEINE. The CDR3 reads in full as CTCSADPQEINERLFF. Full variable domain (rest looked up from reference TRBV1 and TRBJ1-4): VTLLEQNPRWRLVPRGQAVNLRCILKNSQYPWMSWYQQDLQKQLQWLFTLRSPGDKEVKSLPGADYLATRVTDTELRLQVANMSQGRTLYCTCSADPQEINERLFFGHGTKLSVL.

A word on this clone: Mouse germline and gene names are used. The sequenced fragment ends 4 residues before the CDR3 boundary, so the rest is inferred from the germline J gene. V and J are TRBV1 and TRBJ1-2; 9 positions match TRBD1. The CDR3 extends over 16 amino acids. Trimming took 0 bases from V and 2 from J; bases not matched to a gene: 4. CDR1 is NSQYPW, CDR2 LRSPGD, per germline (reference sequence). CDR3 loop: CTCSADGTGGNSDYTF. Partial CDR3 DNA: TGCACCTGCAGTGCAGATGGTACAGGGGGCAACTCC.

This clone was detected only a few times. Mouse gene names and germline throughout. The read comes to an end 4 residues before the CDR3 does, leaving the germline J gene to fill in the end. The chain joins TRBV13-3 to TRBJ1-1; 9 positions agree with TRBD1. CDR1 is NNHDY, CDR2 SYVADS, per germline. This CDR3 is 15 amino acids long. After removal of 1 base from V and 4 bases from J, the junction contained 5 bases not matched to a gene. CDR3 sequence reads: CASSDMGQGPTEVFF. CDR3 DNA, as far as it was read: TGTGCCAGCAGTGATATGGGACAGGGACCCACA.

As concerns this clone: The listed genes are named as in mouse. The read terminates 4 residues ahead of where the CDR3 ends, so the germline J gene completes it. The rearrangement uses TRBV19 and TRBJ2-4, with 10 bases fitting TRBD2. Germline CDR1 FNHDT, CDR2 SITEND (reference sequence). The V and J ends lost 6 bases and 0 bases, in that order; junction bases with no gene match: 4. The length of the CDR3 is 15 residues. The CDR3 reads CASTRDWGSQNTLYF. CDR3 DNA, as far as it was read: TGTGCCAGCACCCGGGACTGGGGTAGTCAAAAC. Variable domain in full (rest from reference TRBV19 and TRBJ2-4): GGIITQTPKFLIGQEGQKLTLKCQQNFNHDTMYWYRQDSGKGLRLIYYSITENDLQKGDLSEGYDASREKKSSFSLTVTSAQKNEMAVFLCASTRDWGSQNTLYFGAGTRLSVL.

In its sample, this clone was seen a few times. Mouse gene names and germline throughout. The DNA ends 4 residues before the CDR3 does, and the rest of the CDR3 is filled in from the germline J gene. The chain couples TRBV13-3 to TRBJ2-2, with 10 bases fitting TRBD1. V shed 5 bases, J shed 1 base, and the junction held 5 bases outside the gene matches. Germline CDR1 is NNHDY and CDR2 is SYVADS. The CDR3 has 16 residues. CDR3 region: CASSPGQGGNTGQLYF. The sequenced CDR3 bases are TGTGCCAGCAGCCCCGGACAGGGGGGAAACACCGGG.

In regard to this clone: Genes and germline come from the mouse. The read finishes 4 residues shy of the CDR3 end, and the germline J gene is used to complete it. The J gene is TRBJ1-4, the V gene TRBV1; D call uncertain. CDR3 length: 13 residues. The germline gives CDR1 NSQYPW, CDR2 LRSPGD (reference sequence). Trimming stripped 6 bases from V and 0 bases from J, with 5 bases between. The CDR3 bases that were read are TGCACCTGCAGACAGATTTCCAACGAA. Protein product: CTCRQISNE. The CDR3 as a whole reads CTCRQISNERLFF.

A few counts support this clone. Gene names refer to mouse genes. The sequenced fragment ends 4 residues before the CDR3 boundary, so the rest is inferred from the germline J gene. The chain carries TRBV1 and TRBJ2-1; TRBD1 is a possible D gene (6 bases). Germline values: CDR1 NSQYPW, CDR2 LRSPGD (reference sequence). The ends were cut back, 2 bases at V and 1 base at J, with 9 bases in the middle. The CDR3 is 15 amino acids. CDR3 bases read: TGCACCTGCAGTGCATGGGACAACAACTATGCT. Encoded protein: CTCSAWDNNYA. The whole CDR3 protein is CTCSAWDNNYAEQFF.

This clone was counted many times. Genes here carry mouse names. The read falls 4 residues short of the CDR3 end, and the missing part is taken from the germline J gene. The gene calls are TRBV13-3 and TRBJ2-7; perhaps TRBD2 as D (6 bases). The CDR3 is 12 residues long. The germline gives CDR1 NNHDY, CDR2 SYVADS. The V end was cut by 6 bases, the J end by 1 base, with 8 bases between. CDR3 region: CASKGLSYEQYF. CDR3 DNA, as far as it was read: TGTGCCAGCAAGGGACTATCCTAT.

The table lists this clone with a few counts. Gene names are mouse gene names. Sequencing ends 4 residues short of the CDR3 end; the germline J gene provides the rest. V gene TRBV13-3 combines with J gene TRBJ2-2, with TRBD1 matching 7 bases. Per germline, CDR1 NNHDY and CDR2 SYVADS. With 4 bases clipped from V and 3 bases from J, the junction kept 6 bases outside the gene matches. This CDR3 has 15 amino acids. The CDR3 DNA, read in part, is TGTGCCAGCAGTCTACAGGGGCGGGACACCGGG. It yields the protein CASSLQGRDTG. The CDR3 reads in full as CASSLQGRDTGQLYF.

This clone was detected only a few times. Here the gene names and germline are mouse. The missing CDR3 end, 4 residues past where the read stops, is filled in from the germline J gene. V usage is TRBV13-3 and J usage is TRBJ1-1; D might be TRBD1 (5 bases). This CDR3 spans 14 amino acids. Germline CDR1 is NNHDY and CDR2 is SYVADS. V lost 3 bases and J 0 bases, leaving 9 bases between the germline ends. The CDR3 DNA, read in part, is TGTGCCAGCAGTGCCGGGGGGACAAACACA. Amino acids: CASSAGGTNT. The entire CDR3 reads CASSAGGTNTEVFF.

In its sample, this clone was seen many times. The protein in this entry is translated from the DNA; at residue 12 it differs from the protein listed in TCRdb. Mouse names are used for the genes. The DNA ends 3 residues before the CDR3 does, and the rest of the CDR3 is filled in from the germline J gene. The chain has TRBV5 and TRBJ1-3; 7 bases agree with TRBD1. Germline assignment: CDR1 LGHNA and CDR2 YNLKQL (reference sequence). This CDR3 has 15 amino acids. V lost 3 bases to trimming and J lost 0 bases; unmatched junction nucleotides: 2. Incomplete CDR3 DNA: TGTGCCAGCAGCCACGGGACAGATTCTGGAAATACG. It encodes CASSHGTDSGNT. The full CDR3 is CASSHGTDSGNTLYF.

There are a few counts of this clone. All gene names here are mouse names. From the germline J gene comes the end of the CDR3, since the read stops 4 residues before it. The rearrangement links TRBV13-3 to TRBJ1-4; TRBD1 is a possible D gene (5 bases). The CDR3 length is 14 residues. Germline V gene lookup returns CDR1 NNHDY and CDR2 SYVADS. The CDR3 reads CASSDSRAGERLFF. The CDR3 DNA, read in part, is TGTGCCAGCAGTGATAGCAGGGCGGGCGAA.